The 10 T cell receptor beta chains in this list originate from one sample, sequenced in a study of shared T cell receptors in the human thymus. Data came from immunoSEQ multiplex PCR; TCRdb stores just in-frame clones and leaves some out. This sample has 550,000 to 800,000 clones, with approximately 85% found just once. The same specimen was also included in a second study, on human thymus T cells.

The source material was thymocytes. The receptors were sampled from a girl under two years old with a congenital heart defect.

The CDR3 DNA reads as TGTGCCAGCAGCCTCCCCCAGGGGCCAGACTCACCCCTCCACTTT. Translated: CASSLPQGPDSPLHF. J is TRBJ1-6 and V is TRBV7-8, with D possibly being TRBD1 (6 bases). Trimming pared 5 bases from V and 10 bases from J, leaving 18 bases between. CDR1 SGHVS and CDR2 FQNEAQ come from the germline V gene. This CDR3 contains 15 residues.

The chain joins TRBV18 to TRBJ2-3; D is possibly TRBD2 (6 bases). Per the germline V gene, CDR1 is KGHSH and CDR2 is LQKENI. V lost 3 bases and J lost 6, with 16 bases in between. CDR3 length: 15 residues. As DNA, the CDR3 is TGTGCCAGCTCACCCTTAGCGGTGGCCAGGGATACGCAGTATTTT. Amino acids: CASSPLAVARDTQYF.

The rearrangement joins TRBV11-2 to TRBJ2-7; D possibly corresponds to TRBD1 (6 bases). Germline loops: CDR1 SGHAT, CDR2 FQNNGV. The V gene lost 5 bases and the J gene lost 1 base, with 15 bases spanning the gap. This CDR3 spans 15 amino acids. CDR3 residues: CASSQWTVLSYEQYF. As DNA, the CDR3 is TGTGCCAGCAGCCAATGGACAGTCCTGTCCTACGAGCAGTACTTC.

The DNA for the CDR3 is TGTGCCAGCAGCAGACACCCGGGAATAGGACGGAGCTCTGGAAACACCATATATTTT. Translating it yields CASSRHPGIGRSSGNTIYF. The V call is TRBV5-6, the J call TRBJ1-3; no reliable D call. Trimming cost V 4 bases and J 0 bases, with 23 bases left between them. The CDR3 has 19 amino acids. Germline V lookup: CDR1 SGHDT, CDR2 YYEEEE.

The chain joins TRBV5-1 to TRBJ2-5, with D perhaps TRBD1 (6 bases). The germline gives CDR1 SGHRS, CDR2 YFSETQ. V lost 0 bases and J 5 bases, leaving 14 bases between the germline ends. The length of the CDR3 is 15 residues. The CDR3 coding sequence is TGCGCCAGCAGCTTGGGACAGGCGCTCCGGGAGACCCAGTACTTC. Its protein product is CASSLGQALRETQYF.

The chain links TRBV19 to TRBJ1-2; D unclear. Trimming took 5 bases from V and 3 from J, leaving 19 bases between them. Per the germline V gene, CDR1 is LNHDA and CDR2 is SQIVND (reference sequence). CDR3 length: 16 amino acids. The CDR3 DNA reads TGTGCCAGTAGTGGGCGGGCCCTATCAGCTGACTATGGCTACACCTTC. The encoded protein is CASSGRALSADYGYTF.

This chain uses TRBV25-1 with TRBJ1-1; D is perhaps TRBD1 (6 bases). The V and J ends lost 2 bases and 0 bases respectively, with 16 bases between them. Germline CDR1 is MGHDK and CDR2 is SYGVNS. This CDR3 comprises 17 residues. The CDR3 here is CASSEARGPQMNTEAFF. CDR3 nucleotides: TGTGCCAGCAGTGAAGCCAGGGGCCCCCAGATGAACACTGAAGCTTTCTTT.

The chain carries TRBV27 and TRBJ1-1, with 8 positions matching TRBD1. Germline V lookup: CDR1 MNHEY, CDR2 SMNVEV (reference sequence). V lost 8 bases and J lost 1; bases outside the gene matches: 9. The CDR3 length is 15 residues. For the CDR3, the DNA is TGTGCCAGCTTGGGGGACAGGAGAAAGAACACTGAAGCTTTCTTT. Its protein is CASLGDRRKNTEAFF.

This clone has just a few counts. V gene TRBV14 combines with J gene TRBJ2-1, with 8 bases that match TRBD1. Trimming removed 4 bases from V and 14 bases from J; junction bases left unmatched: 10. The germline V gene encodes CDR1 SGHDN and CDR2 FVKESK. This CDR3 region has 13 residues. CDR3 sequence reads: CASSPDREVLKFF. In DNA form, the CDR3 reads TGTGCCAGCAGCCCGGACAGGGAGGTCCTTAAGTTCTTC.

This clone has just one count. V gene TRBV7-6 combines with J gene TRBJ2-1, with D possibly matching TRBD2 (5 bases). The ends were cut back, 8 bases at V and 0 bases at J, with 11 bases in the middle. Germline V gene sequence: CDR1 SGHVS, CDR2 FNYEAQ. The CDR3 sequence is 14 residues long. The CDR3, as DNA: TGTGCCAGCGGCGGGCCTAGCTCCTACAATGAGCAGTTCTTC. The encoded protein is CASGGPSSYNEQFF.